These 14 T cell receptor beta chains came from one sample sequenced in a study of shared clonotypes between healthy human individuals. Only in-frame clones appear in the TCRdb table, and some are missing; sequencing was by immunoSEQ multiplex PCR. This sample yields about 980,000 clones, of which approximately 80% are seen a single time; around 1.5% belongs to the top ten. Specimen: memory CD4+ T cells sorted from blood. Subset indicated: CD45RA-negative fraction. The receptor source for this set is a man aged 18 to 30 in good health.

The V and J genes are TRBV28 and TRBJ1-6, with D unresolved. The CDR3 sequence is 16 residues long. Per germline, CDR1 MDHEN and CDR2 SYDVKM. V was pared by 4 bases and J by 0 bases, with 10 bases between. The DNA for the CDR3 is TGTGCCAGCAGTTGGACCCTAAGCTCCTATAATTCACCCCTCCACTTT. The encoded protein is CASSWTLSSYNSPLHF.

The chain's CDR3 is CASSPRQSDTGELFF. The DNA of the CDR3 is TGTGCCAGCTCACCACGTCAATCGGACACCGGGGAGCTGTTTTTT. V usage is TRBV18 and J usage is TRBJ2-2, with no clear D. With 1 base removed from V and 3 bases from J, the gap between germline ends came to 9 bases. The germline V gene has CDR1 KGHSH and CDR2 LQKENI. CDR3 length: 15 amino acids.

This clone came up many times. This chain uses TRBV5-1 with TRBJ2-5, with TRBD1 identical over 10 bases. In germline, CDR1 is SGHRS, CDR2 YFSETQ. V was clipped by 5 bases and J by 4 bases; unmatched bases: 11. The length of the CDR3 is 16 residues. CDR3 region: CASSPLSGTGVETQYF. The CDR3 bases are TGCGCCAGCAGTCCCCTATCCGGGACAGGGGTAGAGACCCAGTACTTC.

This CDR3 reads CASSLLMGPQETQYF. CDR3 nucleotides: TGTGCCAGCAGCTTATTGATGGGGCCCCAAGAGACCCAGTACTTC. The chain couples TRBV11-2 to TRBJ2-5; possibly TRBD1 for D (5 bases). The CDR3 is 15 amino acids. V lost 2 bases and J lost 1, with 11 bases in between. From germline, CDR1 is SGHAT and CDR2 FQNNGV.

The rearrangement joins TRBV5-6 to TRBJ1-5, with 7 bases fitting TRBD1. V trimming: 7 bases; J trimming: 7 bases; junction bases outside the gene matches: 8. The germline V gene encodes CDR1 SGHDT and CDR2 YYEEEE. CDR3 length equals 13 residues. CDR3 region: CASGRGLGQPQHF. For the CDR3, the DNA is TGTGCCAGCGGAAGGGGGCTGGGACAGCCCCAGCATTTT.

The chain employs TRBV29-1 and TRBJ1-1, with 7 nucleotides matching TRBD1. With V trimmed by 7 bases and J by 2 bases, 7 bases remained unmatched. The CDR3 length is 13 residues. Germline V CDR1 and CDR2: SQVTM, ANQGSEA. In DNA form, the CDR3 reads TGCAGCGCCCAGGACAGGCCCAACACTGAAGCTTTCTTT. It translates to CSAQDRPNTEAFF. Combining the CDR3 with reference TRBV29-1 and TRBJ1-1 gives the whole variable domain SAVISQKPSRDICQRGTSLTIQCQVDSQVTMMFWYRQQPGQSLTLIATANQGSEATYESGFVIDKFPISRPNLTFSTLTVSNMSPEDSSIYLCSAQDRPNTEAFFGQGTRLTVV.

The CDR3 DNA reads as TGTGCCAGCAGCAAGTACAGAAAAAACATTCAGTACTTC. This sequence encodes CASSKYRKNIQYF. The J gene is TRBJ2-4, the V gene TRBV21-1; the listed D gene, TRBD1, was not tested against the DNA. TRBV21-1 is described as a pseudogene. The CDR3 sequence is 13 residues long.

This rearrangement joins TRBV7-8 to TRBJ2-2, with no clear D. The length of the CDR3 is 13 residues. Looked up from germline, CDR1 is SGHVS and CDR2 is FQNEAQ. Trimming left V 1 base short and J 7 bases short, with 7 bases between. CDR3 DNA: TGTGCCAGCAGCTTAGTAACGGGCGGGGAGCTGTTTTTT. This sequence encodes CASSLVTGGELFF.

The rearrangement uses TRBV29-1 and TRBJ1-5; tentatively, D is TRBD1 (5 bases). The CDR3 is made up of 13 amino acids. V was pared by 6 bases and J by 0 bases, with 9 bases between. In germline, CDR1 is SQVTM, CDR2 ANQGSEA. CDR3: CSVPRDSNQPQHF. Here the CDR3 DNA reads TGCAGCGTGCCCAGGGATAGCAATCAGCCCCAGCATTTT.

As concerns this clone: This may be a read error: a much more frequent sequence differs by one nucleotide. The chain recombines TRBV29-1 with TRBJ2-7; 12 bases line up with TRBD2. The germline CDR1 and CDR2 sequences are SQVTM and ANQGSEA. The CDR3 contains 16 residues. CDR3 nucleotide sequence: TGCGGCGTCGGTACCCCTAGCGGGGGGGTCTTCTACGAGCAGTACTTC. Its protein product is CGVGTPSGGVFYEQYF.

The chain is built from TRBV5-1 and TRBJ2-3, with 7 bases aligning to TRBD2. Trimming removed 4 bases from V and 4 bases from J; junction bases left unmatched: 9. This CDR3 spans 15 amino acids. Per germline, CDR1 SGHRS and CDR2 YFSETQ. The CDR3 DNA sequence: TGCGCCAGCAGCGGGGCGGGAGATTTGCCAGATACGCAGTATTTT. Its translation: CASSGAGDLPDTQYF. Variable domain in full (rest from reference TRBV5-1 and TRBJ2-3): KAGVTQTPRYLIKTRGQQVTLSCSPISGHRSVSWYQQTPGQGLQFLFEYFSETQRNKGNFPGRFSGRQFSNSRSEMNVSTLELGDSALYLCASSGAGDLPDTQYFGPGTRLTVL.

The gene calls are TRBV7-2 and TRBJ1-2, with D unresolved. V was pared by 6 bases and J by 7 bases, with 15 bases between. The CDR3 is 13 amino acids. Germline values: CDR1 SGHTA, CDR2 FQGNSA. In DNA, the CDR3 is TGTGCCAGCAGTGGCCCTGGAGGGAGTGGCTACACCTTC. Translated: CASSGPGGSGYTF.

This chain uses TRBV11-2 with TRBJ2-2; 10 bases map to TRBD1. Trimming removed 5 bases from V and 7 bases from J; junction bases left unmatched: 7. The CDR3 is made up of 15 amino acids. Germline CDR1 SGHAT, CDR2 FQNNGV. CDR3 nucleotides: TGTGCCAGCAGCGTCAGACAGGGGGCAGGCGGGGAGCTGTTTTTT. Translated: CASSVRQGAGGELFF.

V is TRBV5-8 and J is TRBJ1-6, with TRBD1 as a possible D gene (5 bases). The V gene lost 2 bases and the J gene lost 7 bases, with 13 bases spanning the gap. Germline CDR1 is SGHTS and CDR2 is YDEGEE. The CDR3 is made up of 15 amino acids. The CDR3 spells CASSFAPGLNSPLHF. CDR3 nucleotides: TGTGCCAGCAGCTTTGCACCGGGACTCAATTCACCCCTCCACTTT.